This T cell receptor (beta chain) emerged from a study of CD8+ T cells in alopecia areata. Study at large: The study gave treated patients oral tofacitinib at 5 to 10 mg twice daily. Tofacitinib ran for 6 to 18 months before 6 months off drug.

Treatment defined: oral pan-JAK inhibitor, 5-10 mg twice daily. Peripheral blood and lesional scalp punch biopsies were taken from alopecia areata patients. It was from PBMCs that CD4+ and CD8+ T cells were sorted. With 7 bases clipped from V and 5 bases from J, the junction kept 9 bases outside the gene matches. This CDR3 has 14 amino acids. Germline lookup yields CDR1 SQVTM and CDR2 ANQGSEA. As the sequencing template, cDNA was produced by extracting RNA and reverse transcribing it. Repertoires were generated with immunoSEQ multiplex PCR, while TCRdb's copy carries only in-frame clones and drops some. Here the sample spans approximately 120,000 clones, over 55% being singletons. This clone was observed once.

The sample here was CD4+ T cells sorted from blood, taken at week 4, from a patient treated with tofacitinib. The chain is built from TRBV29-1 and TRBJ2-2; 8 bases align to TRBD2. The source of this sequence is a human donor with alopecia areata. The CDR3 coding sequence is TGCAGCGCTTCAAGCGGGAGTGGGACCGGGGAGCTGTTTTTT. Protein product: CSASSGSGTGELFF.